This T cell receptor beta chain came from a study of blood T cell repertoires in COVID-19. Across the whole study: T cells, B-cell-depleted T cells, or PBMCs supplied cDNA or gDNA.

In the study's own analysis: Counts of nucleated cells, estimated from reference gene primer amplification, were obtained. Method: immunoSEQ multiplex PCR; TCRdb's copy keeps in-frame clones and lacks some. V, J and clone size are those of that table, while D and trimming were read from the DNA. The sample has over 80,000 clones; about 88% are singletons. The sample consisted of peripheral blood. The clonotype was recovered from a man aged 45-60 years with acute or convalescent COVID-19.

The CDR3 sequence: CASRRGSSSAQYF. The CDR3 DNA reads TGTGCCAGCAGAAGGGGTTCATCATCTGCCCAGTACTTC. This chain joins TRBV5-5 and TRBJ2-5, with TRBD1 as a possible D gene (5 bases). Trimming took 5 bases from V and 9 from J, leaving 17 bases between them. Germline loops: CDR1 SGHKS, CDR2 YYEKEE (reference sequence). This CDR3 spans 13 amino acids.